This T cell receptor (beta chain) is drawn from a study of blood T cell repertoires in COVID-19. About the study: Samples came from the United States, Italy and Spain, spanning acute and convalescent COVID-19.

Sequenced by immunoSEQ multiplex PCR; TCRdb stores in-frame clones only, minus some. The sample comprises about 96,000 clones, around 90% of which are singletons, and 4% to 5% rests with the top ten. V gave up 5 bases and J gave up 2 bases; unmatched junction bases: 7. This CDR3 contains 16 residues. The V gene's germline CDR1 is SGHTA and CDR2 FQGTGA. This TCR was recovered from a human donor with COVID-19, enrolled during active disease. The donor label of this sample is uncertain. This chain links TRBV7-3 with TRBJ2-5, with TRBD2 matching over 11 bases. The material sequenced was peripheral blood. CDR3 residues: CASSLVASGGQETQYF. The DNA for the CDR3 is TGTGCCAGCAGCCTTGTGGCTAGCGGGGGGCAAGAGACCCAGTACTTC.